This TCR beta chain appears in the sequencing data of a study of T cell repertoires in cytomegalovirus infection. Study-wide background: Carrying CMV and the relevant HLA type showed in public TCR beta signatures.

TCRdb fed the reads into MiXCR, producing one record per CDR3 protein. The sample holds around 210,000 distinct CDR3 sequences, about 7% seen once. V was pared by 5 bases and J by 1 base, with 15 bases between. The CDR3 runs 16 residues. This clonotype showed up many times. This clonotype was sampled from a human donor in good health (CMV status not recorded). Some clones in this sample may be carry-over from other donors' samples. Sequenced input: PBMCs. The gene calls are TRBV12-3 or TRBV12-4 and TRBJ2-1, with a possible D match to TRBD2 (5 bases). The CDR3 coding sequence is TGTGCCAGCAGTCCCACCGACGGGAAATCCTACAATGAGCAGTTCTTC. Protein sequence: CASSPTDGKSYNEQFF.